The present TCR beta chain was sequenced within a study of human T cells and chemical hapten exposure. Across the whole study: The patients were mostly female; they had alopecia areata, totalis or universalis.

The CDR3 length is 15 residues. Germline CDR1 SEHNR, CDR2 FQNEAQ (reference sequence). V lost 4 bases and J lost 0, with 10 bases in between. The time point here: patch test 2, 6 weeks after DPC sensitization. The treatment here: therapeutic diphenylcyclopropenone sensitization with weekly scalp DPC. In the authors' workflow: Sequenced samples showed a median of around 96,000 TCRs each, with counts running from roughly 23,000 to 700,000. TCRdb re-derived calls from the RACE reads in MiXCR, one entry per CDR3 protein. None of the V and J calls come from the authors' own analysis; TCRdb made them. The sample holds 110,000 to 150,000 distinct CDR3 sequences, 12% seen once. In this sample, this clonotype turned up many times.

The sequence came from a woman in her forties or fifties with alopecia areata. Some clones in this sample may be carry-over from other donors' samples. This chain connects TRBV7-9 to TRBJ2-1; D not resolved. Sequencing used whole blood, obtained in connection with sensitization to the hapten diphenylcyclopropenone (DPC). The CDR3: CASSSARSSYNEQFF. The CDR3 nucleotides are TGTGCCAGCAGCTCCGCCCGAAGCTCCTACAATGAGCAGTTCTTC. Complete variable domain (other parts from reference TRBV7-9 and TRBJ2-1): DTGVSQNPRHKITKRGQNVTFRCDPISEHNRLYWYRQTLGQGPEFLTYFQNEAQLEKSRLLSDRFSAERPKGSFSTLEIQRTEQGDSAMYLCASSSARSSYNEQFFGPGTRLTVL.